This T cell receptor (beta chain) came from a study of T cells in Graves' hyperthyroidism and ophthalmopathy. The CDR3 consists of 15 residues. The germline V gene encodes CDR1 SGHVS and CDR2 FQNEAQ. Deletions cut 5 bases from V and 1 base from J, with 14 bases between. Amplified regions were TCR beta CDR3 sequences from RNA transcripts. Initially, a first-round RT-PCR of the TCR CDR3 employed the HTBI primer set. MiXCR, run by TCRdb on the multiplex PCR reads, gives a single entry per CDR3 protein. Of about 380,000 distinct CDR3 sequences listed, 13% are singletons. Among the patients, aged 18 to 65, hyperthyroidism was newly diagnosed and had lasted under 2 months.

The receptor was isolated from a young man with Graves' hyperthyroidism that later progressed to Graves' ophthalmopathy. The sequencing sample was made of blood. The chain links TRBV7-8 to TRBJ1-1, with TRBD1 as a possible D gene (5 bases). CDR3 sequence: CASSARVGGNTEAFF. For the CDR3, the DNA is TGTGCCAGCAGCGCCAGGGTCGGGGGGAACACTGAAGCTTTCTTT.